This record covers a single T cell receptor beta chain. Trimming cost V 0 bases and J 5 bases; bases outside gene matches: 12. CDR3 length: 17 amino acids. The source of the sample is a study of T cell changes during pregnancy in multiple sclerosis. Sequenced by immunoSEQ multiplex PCR; TCRdb stores in-frame clones only, minus some. In the table there are about 87,000 clones, around 93% of which are singletons. The sequencing used peripheral blood, collected in the third trimester of pregnancy. The chain uses TRBV5-3 and TRBJ2-5; 8 positions agree with TRBD2. TRBV5-3 is an open reading frame whose function is uncertain. This receptor was taken from a female donor in good health, enrolled as a control in a pregnancy study. CDR3 sequence: CARSLAVSGTWEETQYF. In DNA form, the CDR3 reads TGTGCCAGAAGCTTGGCTGTTAGCGGGACCTGGGAGGAGACCCAGTACTTC.